This TCR beta chain was recovered during a study of T cells in localized non-small cell lung cancer (dated by TCRdb to 2018 to 2020). Regarding the study in general: Comparing tumors with uninvolved tumor-adjacent lungs, the study looked at the T cell repertoires of 236 patients with early-stage NSCLC. All 240 or so NSCLC patients in the cohort were treatment-naive and had localized lung tumors that were resected. The mean age of the NSCLC patients was around 67 years, with 130 or so men and 107 women. What the work shows at the level of the full study, not this receptor alone: Because multi-region tumor sequencing was not done, intratumor heterogeneity could not be ruled out. A median of around 60 of the top 100 tumor clones turned up in the paired uninvolved adjacent lung, and 25 to 30 of those clones also ranked among the top 100 of that same adjacent lung. Because the study design was exploratory, TCR variables were selected using unadjusted p-values without false-discovery rate correction. Uninvolved tumor-adjacent lung showed the highest T cell clonality, higher than tumor, which suggests more focused antigenic responses in the adjacent lung. Higher blood T cell density associated with longer overall survival, while higher adjacent-lung clonality associated with shorter survival.

A note on this clone: What antigen it recognizes has not been identified. No qualities accompany the bases; no much larger clone lies one base away.

At diagnosis, tumor, uninvolved tumor-adjacent lung and peripheral blood were collected and then preserved as a mix of FFPE and fresh-frozen material. Blood samples were analyzed as peripheral blood mononuclear cells for TCR repertoire profiling. The immunoSEQ Assay was used to sequence TCR beta CDR3 regions from DNA. In the paper's pipeline: To compute T cell density, TCR beta template counts were normalized to usable DNA, which was estimated by amplifying housekeeping genes. Using the preseqR package, richness was estimated by extrapolating to 120,000 templates for tissue samples and 400,000 templates for PBMC samples. Clonality was calculated as one minus Pielou's evenness. Tissue-enriched TCRs were identified through differential abundance testing performed on productive amino-acid clonotypes, with a minimum total count of 5 and an alpha of 0.1. The Jaccard Index and the Morisita Overlap Index were used to measure repertoire overlap between compartments. TCR beta CDR3s were clustered by GLIPH together with public tetramer-defined viral CDR3s, and at least three viral sequences plus V-gene enrichment were required for viral motifs. Not all clones reach the TCRdb copy of this immuneACCESS table, which keeps in-frame sequences only. Checked studies attribute under half of the gap to unresolved V genes and leave the rest unexplained. V and J calls and clone size are those listed in that table; D and trimming were worked out from the DNA. The sample table shows 30,000 to 40,000 clones, and around 86% are seen once. Around 6.4% of the sample rests with the top ten.

The cysteine opens and the phenylalanine closes a CDR3 of 16 amino acids. Only the CDR3 DNA is retained, 48 bases long and in frame from the first base. V is cut back by 0 bases and J by 6 bases, with 8 bases in the junction unmatched. For CDR1 and CDR2, the germline V gene lists ENHRY and SYGVKD. Sequences were derived from peripheral blood, sampled before any cancer treatment. The sequence came from a man aged 35 to 69 with stage I lung adenocarcinoma. The sequence is built from TRBV10-3 and TRBJ2-5, and TRBD2 matches 9 of the central bases. In nucleotide form, the sequence is TGTGCCATCAGTGAGTCAAGTAGCGGGAGTTGGAAGACCCAGTACTTC. This codes for CAISESSSGSWKTQYF.